This T cell receptor (beta chain) comes out of a study of blood T cell repertoires in COVID-19 (dated by TCRdb to the early 2020s). Looking at the study overall: Samples covering the acute and convalescent phases of COVID-19 were provided by collaborators in the United States, Italy and Spain. The prospective study material was composed of cDNA or gDNA derived from T cells, B-cell-depleted T cells, or PBMCs. Subjects who had been exposed to COVID-19, were actively infected with it, or had recovered from it provided the deeply sampled blood TCRbeta repertoires that made up the dataset. The repertoires were released in a freely available public database meant as a resource for research on the immune response to SARS-CoV-2. The samples were drawn from two sources: the first 160 participants of the ongoing ImmuneRACE study, and some 1,300 subjects contributed by 6 global collaborators. Sample metadata almost always included a de-identified subject ID, COVID-19 status, age in years and sex. HLA class I and class II types, where available, came from metadata supplied by the sample provider rather than from assay-based typing.

In this sample, this clone turned up a few times. The target of this receptor is not known. Base qualities were left out, and no much larger clone turns up one base away. The collaborating institutions used their own protocols to collect whole blood in K2EDTA tubes. For TCRbeta analysis, collaborators shipped samples as frozen whole blood, isolated PBMCs, or DNA extracted from either of those sample types. From cysteine to phenylalanine, the CDR3 is 16 amino acids long. CDR3 DNA only is kept here, 48 bases in frame from base 1. Between the V and J ends, shortened by 0 bases and 4 bases respectively, the junction contains 16 bases. The germline V gene specifies ENHRY as CDR1 and SYGVKD as CDR2. General study outcomes and caveats: How much clinical and demographic metadata was included differed by source and by participant, and the metadata was provided uncurated.

TCRbeta CDR3 regions were amplified from genomic DNA by means of the immunoSEQ Assay, a bias-controlled multiplex PCR. Concerning the study's data processing: Within the assay, amplification of reference gene primers was used to estimate how many nucleated cells each sample contained. Sequence reads were collapsed and filtered to measure the absolute abundance of every unique TCRbeta CDR3 rearrangement. For each sample, productive Simpson clonality was calculated as the square root of Simpson's diversity index across productive rearrangements. The clones in this table, taken by TCRdb from immuneACCESS, are in-frame only. Not every clone is retained; where verified, under half of the shortfall comes from an unresolved V gene, and the cause of the rest is unknown. D and trimming come from the DNA, and the V and J calls and clone size come from that table. The sample data list approximately 150,000 clones, and around nine tenths of these were observed just once. Of the sample, over 4.5% is held by the ten largest clones.

The chain is made from TRBV10-3 and TRBJ2-7, and possibly TRBD2, on 6 matching bases. Sequencing input: peripheral blood. The source is a human donor in a cohort sampled during active COVID-19. The bases are TGTGCCATCAGTGAGTCCGGGAGCGGTAAACAGTACGAGCAGTACTTC. Its translation is CAISESGSGKQYEQYF.